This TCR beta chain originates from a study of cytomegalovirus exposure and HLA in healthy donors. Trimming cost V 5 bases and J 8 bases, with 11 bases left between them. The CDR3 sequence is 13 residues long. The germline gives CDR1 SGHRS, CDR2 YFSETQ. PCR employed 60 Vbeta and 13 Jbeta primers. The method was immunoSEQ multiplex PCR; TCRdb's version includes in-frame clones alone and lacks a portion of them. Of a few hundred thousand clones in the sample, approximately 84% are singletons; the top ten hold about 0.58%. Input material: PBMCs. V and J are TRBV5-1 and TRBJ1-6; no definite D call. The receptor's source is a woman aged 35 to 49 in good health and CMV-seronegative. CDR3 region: CASREGKDSPLHF. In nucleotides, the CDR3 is TGCGCCAGCAGGGAGGGAAAGGATTCACCCCTCCACTTT.